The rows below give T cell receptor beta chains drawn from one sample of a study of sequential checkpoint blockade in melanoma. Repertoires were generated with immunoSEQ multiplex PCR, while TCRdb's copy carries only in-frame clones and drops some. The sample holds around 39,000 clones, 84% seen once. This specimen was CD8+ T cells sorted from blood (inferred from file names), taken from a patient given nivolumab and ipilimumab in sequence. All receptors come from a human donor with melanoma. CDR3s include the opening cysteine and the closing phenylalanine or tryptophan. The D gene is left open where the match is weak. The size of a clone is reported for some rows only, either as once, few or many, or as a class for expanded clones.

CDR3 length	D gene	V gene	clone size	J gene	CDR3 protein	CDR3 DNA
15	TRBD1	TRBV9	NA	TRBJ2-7	CASSVEGQVPYEQYF	TGTGCCAGCAGCGTAGAGGGACAGGTACCCTACGAGCAGTACTTC
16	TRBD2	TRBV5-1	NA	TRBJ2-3	CASSLATSVGLDTQYF	TGCGCCAGCAGCTTGGCCACTAGCGTGGGTCTTGATACGCAGTATTTT
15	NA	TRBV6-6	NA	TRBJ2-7	CASSYGSYVPYEQYF	TGTGCCAGCAGTTACGGGAGCTATGTCCCCTACGAGCAGTACTTC
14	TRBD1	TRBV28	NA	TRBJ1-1	CASSPRTGYTEAFF	TGTGCCAGCAGTCCTAGGACAGGCTACACTGAAGCTTTCTTT
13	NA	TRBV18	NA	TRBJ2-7	CASSPGDSYEQYF	TGTGCCAGCTCACCGGGCGATTCCTACGAGCAGTACTTC
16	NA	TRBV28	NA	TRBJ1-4	CASSIPTVATNEKLFF	TGTGCCAGCAGTATTCCGACTGTAGCAACTAATGAAAAACTGTTTTTT
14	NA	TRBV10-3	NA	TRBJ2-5	CAISGRGREETQYF	TGTGCCATCAGTGGTAGGGGGAGGGAAGAGACCCAGTACTTC
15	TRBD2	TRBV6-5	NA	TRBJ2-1	CASSYTGTSLNEQFF	TGTGCCAGCAGTTACACCGGGACTAGCCTCAATGAGCAGTTCTTC
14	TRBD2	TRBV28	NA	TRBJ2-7	CASTHRTSPYEQYF	TGTGCCAGCACCCACCGGACTAGCCCCTACGAGCAGTACTTC
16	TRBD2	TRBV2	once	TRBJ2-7	CATDVGLAGGPYEQYF	TGTGCCACGGACGTGGGACTAGCGGGGGGGCCCTACGAGCAGTACTTC
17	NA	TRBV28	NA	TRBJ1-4	CASSTASGEGREEKLFF	TGTGCCAGCAGTACCGCCTCAGGTGAGGGTAGAGAGGAAAAACTGTTTTTT
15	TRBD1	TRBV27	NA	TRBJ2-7	CASSFTGATNYEQYF	TGTGCCAGCAGTTTTACAGGGGCCACTAACTACGAGCAGTACTTC